This T cell receptor (beta chain) was identified during a study of control samples from healthy donors and cancer patients (dated by TCRdb to the early 2020s). Reading from cysteine to phenylalanine, the CDR3 counts 15 amino acids. Of the read, only the CDR3 DNA is kept; its 45 bases are in frame from base 1. Relative to germline, V is 2 bases shorter and J is 1 base shorter, with 11 bases between their ends. For CDR1 and CDR2, the germline V gene lists SGHRS and YFSETQ. The receptor library was made with the immunoSEQ multiplex PCR assay. In its TCRdb copy, this immuneACCESS table keeps in-frame sequences only and misses some clones. Where compared with another copy, unresolved V genes explain less than half of these, and the others have no known cause. The sample table lists about 410,000 clones, more than 80% of them with a count of one. The top ten hold 5.5% to 7.5% of the sample. This clone was recorded only once. What antigen it recognizes has not been identified. The record has no base qualities; no much larger clone is one base away.

The chain links TRBV5-1 with TRBJ2-3, with the D gene too uncertain to name. The source of this sequence is a man aged 40-49 years with head and neck cancer. Sequencing input: PBMCs. Here the CDR3 is given as CASSFSSPGTDTQYF. The base sequence is TGCGCCAGCAGCTTTAGTTCCCCGGGCACAGATACGCAGTATTTT.